The 9 T cell receptor beta chains below were found in one sample sequenced in a study of T cells in Graves' hyperthyroidism and ophthalmopathy (dated by TCRdb to the late 2010s). The receptor library was made with multiplex PCR. Sequencing was performed on an Illumina HiSeq 2000. The TCR beta CDR3 regions were amplified from the RNA transcripts. The TCR CDR3 was subjected to a first round of RT-PCR using the HTBI primer set and the Qiagen OneStep RT-PCR kit. TCRdb reran the public reads through fastp at Q25 and MiXCR, keeping productive beta chains. CDR3 protein sequences are deduplicated, and each keeps its most common genes and DNA. Counted in this sample were about 510,000 distinct CDR3 sequences; less than 15% of them appeared once. The ten most abundant clones make up over 11% of the sample. Sequencing was carried out using blood. Receptors originate from a woman between 40 and 55 years old with Graves' hyperthyroidism.

This clonotype showed up many times. The V gene is TRBV5-1, the J gene TRBJ2-7; D might be TRBD1 or TRBD2, each matching 5 bases. The CDR3 is 15 residues long. Trimming removed 6 bases from V and 0 bases from J, with 16 bases in between. The germline CDR1 and CDR2 sequences are SGHRS and YFSETQ. CDR3 in DNA: TGCGCCAGCACGGAAAGAGGGGTGAGCTCCTACGAGCAGTACTTC. It encodes CASTERGVSSYEQYF.

The chain's CDR3 is CASSWGLAGDNEQFF. The CDR3 DNA follows: TGTGCCAGCAGCTGGGGACTAGCGGGGGACAATGAGCAGTTCTTC. J is TRBJ2-1 and V is TRBV5-8, with 14 positions matching TRBD2. Germline loops: CDR1 SGHTS, CDR2 YDEGEE. The CDR3 runs to 15 residues. V lost 3 bases, J lost 5 bases, and 1 base stayed unmatched.

This clonotype has just a few counts. This chain joins TRBV9 and TRBJ2-7; D perhaps matches TRBD1 (6 bases). The CDR3 runs to 15 residues. The germline CDR1 and CDR2 sequences are SGDLS and YYNGEE. Deletions cut 0 bases from V and 3 bases from J, with 13 bases between. CDR3 sequence: CASSVGFGTIYEQYF. For the CDR3, the DNA is TGTGCCAGCAGCGTAGGATTCGGGACAATCTACGAGCAGTACTTC.

This clonotype appeared a few times. This chain connects TRBV2 to TRBJ2-1; D is possibly TRBD1 or TRBD2 (5 bases each). Trimming shortened V by 5 bases and J by 8 bases, and 13 bases separated the two germline ends. This CDR3 comprises 13 residues. Per germline, CDR1 SNHLY and CDR2 FYNNEI. The CDR3 loop is CASSINQGDEQFF. The CDR3 region has the DNA TGTGCCAGCAGTATTAATCAGGGAGATGAGCAGTTCTTC.

This clonotype was counted between two and nine times. This chain uses TRBV5-1 with TRBJ2-5; no firm D call. V lost 4 bases and J 5 bases, leaving 18 bases between the germline ends. There are 15 residues in the CDR3. CDR1 is SGHRS, CDR2 YFSETQ, per germline. The CDR3 DNA follows: TGCGCCAGCAGCCGAGGCCCGTCGGATTTGGAGACCCAGTACTTC. Protein sequence: CASSRGPSDLETQYF.

This clonotype showed up many times. V usage is TRBV27 and J usage is TRBJ2-5, with 7 nucleotides matching TRBD2. V was pared by 4 bases and J by 3 bases, with 8 bases of the junction left unmatched. Germline V CDR1 and CDR2: MNHEY, SMNVEV (reference sequence). The CDR3 has 15 residues. The CDR3: CASSSSYAGEETQYF. For the CDR3, the DNA is TGTGCCAGCAGTTCCTCATATGCGGGAGAAGAGACCCAGTACTTC.

This clonotype was found many times. V usage is TRBV18 and J usage is TRBJ2-1; D is undetermined. V dropped 3 bases and J dropped 1 base, with 13 bases sitting between them. CDR1 and CDR2 from the germline V gene are KGHSH and LQKENI. The CDR3 consists of 16 residues. The CDR3 sequence: CASSPKTAESYNEQFF. CDR3 nucleotides: TGTGCCAGCTCACCCAAAACTGCAGAGTCCTACAATGAGCAGTTCTTC.

The sample holds many counts of this clonotype. V usage is TRBV7-9 and J usage is TRBJ1-1, with a tentative D call TRBD1 (5 bases). The length of the CDR3 is 14 residues. The V gene lost 5 bases and the J gene lost 5 bases, with 15 bases spanning the gap. Germline V gene lookup returns CDR1 SEHNR and CDR2 FQNEAQ (reference sequence). The CDR3 nucleotides are TGTGCCAGCAGCCCCAGGAGGGGATGGACTGAAGCTTTCTTT. This sequence encodes CASSPRRGWTEAFF.

The table lists this clonotype with many counts. This rearrangement joins TRBV3-1 to TRBJ2-3; 7 bases match TRBD2. Germline CDR1 is LGHDT and CDR2 is YNNKEL (reference sequence). The trim removed 6 bases at V and 3 bases at J, leaving 15 bases unmatched. The CDR3 runs to 17 residues. The CDR3 here is CASRDIASGGETDTQYF. The CDR3 region has the DNA TGTGCCAGCAGAGATATTGCTAGCGGAGGAGAGACAGATACGCAGTATTTT.